The 25 T cell receptor beta chains presented below share a single source sample, sequenced in a study of CD8 T cells in Susac syndrome. An amount of RNA that ranged from roughly 0.5 to 1 ug was reverse transcribed with random hexamers. TCRdb re-called the immunoSEQ multiplex PCR reads with MiXCR, one entry per CDR3 protein. This table holds some 130,000 distinct CDR3 sequences, over 80% found once. The sequenced material came from CD8+ T cells from PBMCs. Every receptor here comes from a human donor with multiple sclerosis.

This clonotype was recorded only once. This chain links TRBV28 with TRBJ1-5, with TRBD1 matching 8 bases. The V gene's germline CDR1 is MDHEN and CDR2 SYDVKM. The CDR3 is 20 residues long. V shed 2 bases, J shed 2 bases, and the junction held 17 bases outside the gene matches. CDR3 residues: CASSLGPGEPQGGGNQPQHF. In nucleotides, the CDR3 is TGTGCCAGCAGTTTAGGGCCGGGTGAACCACAGGGGGGTGGCAATCAGCCCCAGCATTTT.

J is TRBJ2-2 and V is TRBV6-5; TRBD1 aligns across 7 bases. V lost 5 bases and J lost 3; bases outside the gene matches: 6. The CDR3 length is 15 residues. Germline CDR1 is MNHEY and CDR2 is SVGAGI. The CDR3 DNA reads TGTGCCAGCAGTCCCCGGACAGGTTACACCGGGGAGCTGTTTTTT. Amino acids: CASSPRTGYTGELFF.

The chain has TRBV27 and TRBJ2-7; unclear D gene. V lost 1 base, J lost 0 bases, and 7 bases lay in between. The CDR3 has 14 amino acids. The V gene's germline CDR1 is MNHEY and CDR2 SMNVEV (reference sequence). CDR3 amino acids: CASSLLESSYEQYF. The CDR3 nucleotides are TGTGCCAGCAGTTTATTAGAGAGCTCCTACGAGCAGTACTTC.

This chain uses TRBV11-2 with TRBJ2-1; 7 positions agree with TRBD2. From germline, CDR1 is SGHAT and CDR2 FQNNGV. There are 17 residues in the CDR3. Trimming took 0 bases from V and 4 from J; bases not matched to a gene: 9. The CDR3 loop reads CASSLDPAGTLYNEQFF. DNA for the CDR3: TGTGCCAGCAGCTTAGACCCAGCGGGGACCCTATACAATGAGCAGTTCTTC.

The chain combines TRBV27 with TRBJ1-2, with D maybe TRBD1 (5 bases). Germline lookup yields CDR1 MNHEY and CDR2 SMNVEV (reference sequence). V shed 9 bases and J shed 4 bases, with 9 bases lying between them. This CDR3 has 11 residues. This CDR3 is CASWGGYGYTF. The CDR3 nucleotides read TGTGCCAGTTGGGGCGGCTATGGCTACACCTTC.

This chain links TRBV19 with TRBJ1-1; D might be TRBD1 (5 bases). Germline CDR1 reads LNHDA; CDR2 reads SQIVND (reference sequence). V was pared by 5 bases and J by 1 base, with 11 bases between. CDR3 length equals 14 residues. The CDR3 bases are TGTGCCAGTAGTTGGACACAAGGGAACACTGAAGCTTTCTTT. It yields the protein CASSWTQGNTEAFF.

The chain has TRBV27 and TRBJ1-5; D is perhaps TRBD1 (5 bases). V was trimmed by 2 bases and J by 5 bases, leaving 10 bases between them. In germline, CDR1 is MNHEY, CDR2 SMNVEV (reference sequence). The CDR3 is made up of 14 amino acids. DNA for the CDR3: TGTGCCAGCAGTTTACTGAGGGGAGATCAGCCCCAGCATTTT. Amino acids: CASSLLRGDQPQHF.

This chain uses TRBV5-1 with TRBJ1-4; possibly TRBD1 for D (5 bases). The CDR3 spans 13 residues. Trimming removed 5 bases at V and 3 bases at J, with 8 bases between. CDR1 and CDR2 from the germline V gene are SGHRS and YFSETQ. This CDR3 reads CASSDRSNEKLFF. DNA for the CDR3: TGCGCCAGCAGTGACAGATCTAATGAAAAACTGTTTTTT.

The chain uses TRBV27 and TRBJ2-6; a possible D gene is TRBD2 (5 bases). With 5 bases removed from V and 0 bases from J, the gap between germline ends came to 11 bases. Germline CDR1 MNHEY, CDR2 SMNVEV (reference sequence). The CDR3 extends over 16 amino acids. The CDR3 protein is CASSHIANSGANVLTF. The CDR3 DNA follows: TGTGCCAGCAGTCACATAGCGAACTCTGGGGCCAACGTCCTGACTTTC.

V gene TRBV29-1 combines with J gene TRBJ1-2; no firm D call. The CDR3 is made up of 11 amino acids. The V gene lost 6 bases and the J gene lost 6 bases, with 11 bases spanning the gap. Germline V gene data show CDR1 as SQVTM and CDR2 as ANQGSEA. CDR3 nucleotides: TGCAGCGTGACGGGCCTGGATGGCTACACCTTC. Residues: CSVTGLDGYTF.

V gene TRBV27 combines with J gene TRBJ2-2, with 10 bases matching TRBD1. The CDR3 is made up of 20 amino acids. V lost 0 bases to trimming and J lost 2 bases; unmatched junction nucleotides: 12. Germline values: CDR1 MNHEY, CDR2 SMNVEV (reference sequence). As DNA, the CDR3 is TGTGCCAGCAGTTTATCCCCGGCTTTCGGGGACAGGGGAAACACCGGGGAGCTGTTTTTT. As protein: CASSLSPAFGDRGNTGELFF.

This clonotype was counted a few times. This chain joins TRBV27 and TRBJ2-5; TRBD1 is a possible D gene (6 bases). Germline CDR1 reads MNHEY; CDR2 reads SMNVEV (reference sequence). The CDR3 consists of 11 residues. The V end lost 11 bases, the J end lost 4 bases, and 11 bases lay between the germline ends. The CDR3 DNA sequence: TGTGCCTCGACAGGAGGAGAGACCCAGTACTTC. It specifies CASTGGETQYF.

The chain couples TRBV5-6 to TRBJ2-1, with D possibly matching TRBD2 (6 bases). The CDR3 extends over 15 amino acids. In germline, CDR1 is SGHDT, CDR2 YYEEEE. V was clipped by 3 bases and J by 3 bases, with 13 bases between them. This CDR3 reads CASSSIGGGYNEQFF. The DNA for the CDR3 is TGTGCCAGCAGCTCGATCGGGGGAGGCTACAATGAGCAGTTCTTC.

The J gene is TRBJ2-7, the V gene TRBV7-2; the D gene could be TRBD1 or TRBD2 (5 bases each). CDR3 length: 17 residues. CDR1 and CDR2 (germline): SGHTA, FQGNSA. V was pared by 1 base and J by 7 bases, with 23 bases between. The CDR3, as DNA: TGTGCCAGCAGCTTAGGGGTCCCAGGCAGGGAAACGGGAGAGCAGTACTTC. It translates to CASSLGVPGRETGEQYF.

V usage is TRBV24-1 and J usage is TRBJ2-3, with 9 bases that match TRBD1. The CDR3 loop spans 16 amino acids. The ends lost 4 bases at V and 5 bases at J; junction bases unmatched: 9. Germline CDR1 reads KGHDR; CDR2 reads SFDVKD. The CDR3 DNA is TGTGCCACCAGTGACCCGCCGGGACAGGGAGAAGATACGCAGTATTTT. This translates into CATSDPPGQGEDTQYF.

CDR3 region: CATSSGLDSHTEAFF. In DNA, the CDR3 is TGTGCCACCAGCAGCGGTTTAGACAGTCACACTGAAGCTTTCTTT. The chain carries TRBV15 and TRBJ1-1; possible D gene TRBD1, 5 bases. The CDR3 runs to 15 residues. V lost 3 bases and J 3 bases, leaving 14 bases between the germline ends. The V gene's germline CDR1 is LNHNV and CDR2 YYDKDF (reference sequence).

The rearrangement uses TRBV6-5 and TRBJ2-1; D is ambiguous. V lost 3 bases and J 10 bases, leaving 7 bases between the germline ends. Germline CDR1 is MNHEY and CDR2 is SVGAGI. The CDR3 extends over 11 amino acids. CDR3 sequence: CASSYQAEQFF. In DNA, the CDR3 is TGTGCCAGCAGTTATCAGGCAGAGCAGTTCTTC.

The rearrangement joins TRBV6-1 to TRBJ2-7; D is uncertain. V lost 1 base to trimming and J lost 5 bases, with 9 bases between them. Germline V gene data show CDR1 as MNHNS and CDR2 as SASEGT. This CDR3 region has 13 residues. The CDR3 DNA reads as TGTGCCAGCAGTGAAGGAGTGGGCCACGAGCAGTACGTC. Its translation is CASSEGVGHEQYV.

In its sample, this clonotype was seen a few times. V is TRBV12-3 or TRBV12-4 and J is TRBJ2-7, with TRBD2 matching over 8 bases. V lost 1 base and J lost 4; bases outside the gene matches: 3. There are 14 residues in the CDR3. The CDR3 DNA follows: TGTGCCAGCAGTTTAGGGACTAGCAGTTACGAGCAGTACGTC. Translated: CASSLGTSSYEQYV.

The chain joins TRBV19 to TRBJ1-1; D is undetermined. Germline CDR1 is LNHDA and CDR2 is SQIVND (reference sequence). The V gene lost 6 bases and the J gene lost 8 bases, with 7 bases spanning the gap. The CDR3 is 10 residues long. The CDR3 region has the DNA TGTGCCAGTAGGGATTTGGAAGCTTTCTTT. Its protein product is CASRDLEAFF. Supplemented by reference TRBV19 and TRBJ1-1, the full variable domain reads DGGITQSPKYLFRKEGQNVTLSCEQNLNHDAMYWYRQDPGQGLRLIYYSQIVNDFQKGDIAEGYSVSREKKESFPLTVTSAQKNPTAFYLCASRDLEAFFGQGTRLTVV.

V gene TRBV27 combines with J gene TRBJ2-2; no definite D call. The germline CDR1 and CDR2 sequences are MNHEY and SMNVEV (reference sequence). V lost 6 bases to trimming and J lost 7 bases, with 15 bases between them. The CDR3 loop spans 14 amino acids. CDR3 sequence: CASSSINQVGELFF. The CDR3 coding sequence is TGTGCCAGCAGCTCAATTAATCAGGTCGGGGAGCTGTTTTTT.

The chain combines TRBV5-1 with TRBJ2-1; D is unclear. CDR3 size: 16 residues. V was clipped by 2 bases and J by 7 bases, with 19 bases between them. The germline V gene has CDR1 SGHRS and CDR2 YFSETQ. CDR3 sequence (DNA): TGCGCCAGCAGCTTCAAGGTACCAGATGGGTATAATGAGCAGTTCTTC. This encodes CASSFKVPDGYNEQFF.

This chain uses TRBV3-1 with TRBJ2-5, with D unclear. Per germline, CDR1 LGHDT and CDR2 YNNKEL (reference sequence). Trimming removed 0 bases at V and 0 bases at J, with 2 bases between. CDR3 size: 13 residues. CDR3 bases: TGTGCCAGCAGCCAAGAATACCAAGAGACCCAGTACTTC. As protein: CASSQEYQETQYF.

The chain combines TRBV13 with TRBJ2-5; no definite D call. This CDR3 has 11 amino acids. Germline lookup yields CDR1 PRHDT and CDR2 FYEKMQ (reference sequence). Trimming cost V 5 bases and J 5 bases, with 6 bases left between them. The CDR3 DNA follows: TGTGCCAGCAGCGGAGCCGAGACCCAGTACTTC. Translating gives CASSGAETQYF.

This clonotype occurred once. V usage is TRBV18 and J usage is TRBJ1-5; D unclear. The germline V gene encodes CDR1 KGHSH and CDR2 LQKENI. The CDR3 sequence is 15 residues long. Trimming took off 6 bases at V and 6 bases at J, with 18 bases between the two ends. In nucleotides, the CDR3 is TGTGCCAGCTCCCCGGAGACGACACTGGGTCAGCCCCAGCATTTT. It encodes CASSPETTLGQPQHF.